These 2 T cell receptor beta chains were all obtained from the same sample, sequenced in a study of cytomegalovirus exposure and HLA in healthy donors. The study ran its PCR with 60 Vbeta and 13 Jbeta primers. TCRdb's table, derived via immunoSEQ multiplex PCR, lists solely in-frame clones and lacks some. This table holds about 130,000 clones, approximately 84% found once. Sample: PBMCs. These receptors were obtained from a woman aged 35 to 49 in good health and CMV-seronegative.

The CDR3 DNA reads TGTGCCAGCAGCGACCAGGATAGCAATCAGCCCCAGCATTTT. Its protein product is CASSDQDSNQPQHF. V is TRBV7-9 and J is TRBJ1-5; D gene ambiguous. Looked up from germline, CDR1 is SEHNR and CDR2 is FQNEAQ (reference sequence). The V end lost 5 bases, the J end lost 0 bases, and 8 bases lay between the germline ends. This CDR3 has 14 amino acids.

This chain joins TRBV19 and TRBJ2-7, with 9 positions matching TRBD1. The V and J ends lost 6 bases and 2 bases, in that order; junction bases with no gene match: 11. CDR1 and CDR2 from the germline V gene are LNHDA and SQIVND (reference sequence). The CDR3 has 16 residues. The chain's CDR3 is CASSSQKGTGTYEQYF. The CDR3 nucleotides read TGTGCCAGTAGCTCCCAGAAAGGGACAGGGACCTACGAGCAGTACTTC.